One and the same sample provided the 10 T cell receptor beta chains below, sequenced in a study of T-cell reconstitution after alpha-beta-depleted transplantation in children. A library of TCRbeta sequences, prepared with unique molecular identifiers, was generated. Each CDR3 protein is one row after TCRdb ran MiXCR on the PCR reads. Of roughly 220,000 distinct CDR3 sequences listed, 9.7% are singletons. The input for sequencing was PBMCs from the stem cell graft donor, taken from the stem cell graft. Receptors were obtained from a human donor who donated a stem cell graft to a child with SCID.

Note on this clonotype: An end of the junction does not agree with germline; a read error may underlie this. The gene calls are TRBV6-1 and TRBJ1-2; maybe TRBD1 (6 bases). This CDR3 comprises 16 residues. In germline, CDR1 is MNHNS, CDR2 SASEGT. Written as DNA, the CDR3 is TGTGCCAGCAGTGAAGGGTTGATGGGGGCGCGCTATGGCGACACCTTC. It encodes CASSEGLMGARYGDTF.

This clonotype was observed many times. CDR3 nucleotides: TGTGCCAGCTCACGGGGACTAGCGGGGGACAATGAGCAGTTCTTC. The encoded protein is CASSRGLAGDNEQFF. J is TRBJ2-1 and V is TRBV18, with 14 bases fitting TRBD2. Germline V gene lookup returns CDR1 KGHSH and CDR2 LQKENI. Germline trimming cut 4 bases from V and 5 bases from J; bases unmatched to any gene: 1. CDR3 length equals 15 residues. Full variable domain (remainder filled in from reference TRBV18 and TRBJ2-1): NAGVMQNPRHLVRRRGQEARLRCSPMKGHSHVYWYRQLPEEGLKFMVYLQKENIIDESGMPKERFSAEFPKEGPSILRIQQVVRGDSAAYFCASSRGLAGDNEQFFGPGTRLTVL.

This clonotype was observed at least ten times. The chain uses TRBV4-3 and TRBJ2-2; 9 nucleotides agree with TRBD2. The CDR3 runs 15 residues. Trimming cost V 4 bases and J 5 bases; bases outside gene matches: 5. Per germline, CDR1 LGHNA and CDR2 YSLEER. Here the CDR3 reads CASSPAGGLTGELFF. The CDR3 bases are TGCGCCAGCAGCCCCGCGGGGGGGCTTACCGGGGAGCTGTTTTTT.

This clonotype was seen many times. The V and J genes are TRBV7-9 and TRBJ1-5; D possibly corresponds to TRBD1 (6 bases). The CDR3 extends over 14 amino acids. V lost 5 bases, J lost 0 bases, and 8 bases lay in between. Germline V CDR1 and CDR2: SEHNR, FQNEAQ (reference sequence). The DNA of the CDR3 is TGTGCCAGCAGCCGACAGGATAGCAATCAGCCCCAGCATTTT. It specifies CASSRQDSNQPQHF. The variable domain in full, completed from reference TRBV7-9 and TRBJ1-5, reads DTGVSQNPRHKITKRGQNVTFRCDPISEHNRLYWYRQTLGQGPEFLTYFQNEAQLEKSRLLSDRFSAERPKGSFSTLEIQRTEQGDSAMYLCASSRQDSNQPQHFGDGTRLSIL.

This clonotype was recorded at least ten times. In DNA, the CDR3 is TGCGCCAGCAGCTTATTCACCCTCTACAATGAGCAGTTCTTC. Its translation is CASSLFTLYNEQFF. V is TRBV5-1 and J is TRBJ2-1; D gene unclear. The CDR3 sequence is 14 residues long. CDR1 is SGHRS, CDR2 YFSETQ, per germline. V lost 2 bases and J lost 3, with 9 bases in between.

The chain uses TRBV20-1 and TRBJ1-2, with 8 positions matching TRBD1. Germline V gene lookup returns CDR1 DFQATT and CDR2 SNEGSKA (reference sequence). Trimming removed 0 bases from V and 4 bases from J; junction bases left unmatched: 7. The CDR3 extends over 15 amino acids. CDR3 amino acids: CSARDRTGPFYGYTF. The CDR3 DNA is TGCAGTGCTAGAGACCGGACAGGGCCCTTCTATGGCTACACCTTC.

This clonotype was detected many times. The CDR3 here is CASSQDQRVASTDTQYF. The CDR3 DNA reads TGCGCCAGCAGCCAAGATCAGCGGGTCGCTAGCACAGATACGCAGTATTTT. The V call is TRBV4-1, the J call TRBJ2-3; possible D gene TRBD2, 6 bases. Trimming took off 0 bases at V and 0 bases at J, with 13 bases between the two ends. Looked up from germline, CDR1 is MGHRA and CDR2 is YSYEKL. The CDR3 runs 17 residues.

This clonotype appeared many times. The chain combines TRBV5-1 with TRBJ1-2; D remains ambiguous. V was shortened by 7 bases and J by 8 bases, with 18 bases between the two germline ends. Germline CDR1 reads SGHRS; CDR2 reads YFSETQ. The CDR3 runs 13 residues. This chain's CDR3 is CASHAGRQKGYTF. CDR3 sequence (DNA): TGCGCCAGCCACGCCGGGCGGCAAAAGGGCTACACCTTC.

Ten or more counts support this clonotype. The chain joins TRBV27 to TRBJ1-2; D is unclear. The CDR3 contains 17 residues. Trimming removed 2 bases from V and 6 bases from J, with 22 bases in between. Germline assignment: CDR1 MNHEY and CDR2 SMNVEV (reference sequence). As DNA, the CDR3 is TGTGCCAGCAGTTTAGAGCCATCGGGAACAGTTAATAATGGCTACACCTTC. This codes for CASSLEPSGTVNNGYTF.

The chain recombines TRBV20-1 with TRBJ1-1; 9 bases are shared with TRBD1. Trimming cost V 1 base and J 3 bases; bases outside gene matches: 6. Germline V gene data show CDR1 as DFQATT and CDR2 as SNEGSKA (reference sequence). The CDR3 has 15 residues. This CDR3 is CSARGTGTGHTEAFF. CDR3 bases: TGCAGTGCTAGAGGAACCGGGACAGGGCACACTGAAGCTTTCTTT.